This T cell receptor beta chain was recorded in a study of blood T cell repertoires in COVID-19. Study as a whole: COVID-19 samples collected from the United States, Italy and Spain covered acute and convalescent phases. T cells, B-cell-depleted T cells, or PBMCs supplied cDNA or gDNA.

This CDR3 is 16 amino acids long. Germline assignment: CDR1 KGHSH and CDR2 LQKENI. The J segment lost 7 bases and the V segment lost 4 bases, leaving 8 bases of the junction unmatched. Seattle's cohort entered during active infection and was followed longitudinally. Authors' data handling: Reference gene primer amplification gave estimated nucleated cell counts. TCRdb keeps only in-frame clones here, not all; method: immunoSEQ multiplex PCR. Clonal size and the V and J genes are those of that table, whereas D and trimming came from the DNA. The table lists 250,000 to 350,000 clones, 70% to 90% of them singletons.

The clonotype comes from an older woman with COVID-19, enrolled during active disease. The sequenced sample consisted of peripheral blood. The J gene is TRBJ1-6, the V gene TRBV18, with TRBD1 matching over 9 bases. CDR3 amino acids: CASSLGTGTVNSPLHF. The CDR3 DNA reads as TGTGCCAGCTCACTCGGGACAGGGACGGTGAATTCACCCCTCCACTTT.